Listed below are T cell receptor beta chains from one sample, sequenced in a study of CD4+ T cells in melanoma. TCRdb keeps only in-frame clones here, not all; method: immunoSEQ multiplex PCR. The sample records about 54,000 clones, roughly two thirds being singletons. The source material was tumor tissue. Receptors originate from a human donor with melanoma. Each CDR3 is given with its conserved first and last residue. Clone size is given for some rows only: seen once, a few or many times, or a class if the clone is expanded.

J gene: TRBJ1-3; V gene: TRBV18; clone size: -; CDR3 protein: CASSLKNTIYF
J gene: TRBJ1-5; V gene: TRBV28; clone size: -; CDR3 protein: CASSLFSGADQPQHF
J gene: TRBJ1-4; V gene: TRBV2; clone size: -; CDR3 protein: CASRGTDNEKLFF
J gene: TRBJ1-1; V gene: TRBV5-1; clone size: -; CDR3 protein: CASSFHENTEAFF
J gene: TRBJ1-4; V gene: TRBV18; clone size: many; CDR3 protein: CASSPTGTATNEKLFF
J gene: TRBJ2-5; V gene: TRBV5-1; clone size: -; CDR3 protein: CASSLTGTGIPPETQYF
J gene: TRBJ2-3; V gene: TRBV7-3; clone size: -; CDR3 protein: CASSSWGTPLDTQYF
J gene: TRBJ2-3; V gene: TRBV9; clone size: -; CDR3 protein: CASRTTSGPTDTQYF
J gene: TRBJ1-2; V gene: TRBV2; clone size: -; CDR3 protein: CASSEWLRTGTNYGYTF
J gene: TRBJ2-1; V gene: TRBV2; clone size: -; CDR3 protein: CASSVQGVYNEQFF
J gene: TRBJ1-1; V gene: TRBV7-2; clone size: -; CDR3 protein: CASSLGGAGQGAEAFF
J gene: TRBJ2-7; V gene: TRBV5-1; clone size: -; CDR3 protein: CASSLALGGYEQYF
J gene: TRBJ2-7; V gene: TRBV6-1; clone size: -; CDR3 protein: CASILTQQGGYEQYF
J gene: TRBJ2-1; V gene: TRBV5-1; clone size: -; CDR3 protein: CASSLEGTSGLSSYNEQFF
J gene: TRBJ2-2; V gene: TRBV28; clone size: -; CDR3 protein: CASSSPGTGELFF
J gene: TRBJ1-1; V gene: TRBV6-1; clone size: -; CDR3 protein: CASSDGIFLSGFSGDTEAFF
J gene: TRBJ1-1; V gene: TRBV4-1; clone size: -; CDR3 protein: CASSQEGQPLNTEAFF
J gene: TRBJ1-3; V gene: TRBV19; clone size: -; CDR3 protein: CASRTRGPAAGNTIYF
J gene: TRBJ1-1; V gene: TRBV7-9; clone size: -; CDR3 protein: CASSSGGGNTEAFF
J gene: TRBJ2-1; V gene: TRBV2; clone size: -; CDR3 protein: CASSVRASGGNEQFF
J gene: TRBJ2-5; V gene: TRBV2; clone size: few; CDR3 protein: CASSGPRDQETQYF
J gene: TRBJ2-2; V gene: TRBV27; clone size: -; CDR3 protein: CASSWGSTGTGELFF
J gene: TRBJ1-1; V gene: TRBV27; clone size: -; CDR3 protein: CASSLGGQSWTEAFF
J gene: TRBJ2-7; V gene: TRBV9; clone size: once; CDR3 protein: CASSETGTSDLREQYF
J gene: TRBJ2-2; V gene: TRBV7-2; clone size: -; CDR3 protein: CASSLVGGELFF
J gene: TRBJ2-7; V gene: TRBV4-2; clone size: -; CDR3 protein: CASSQSRGYSYEQYF
J gene: TRBJ2-7; V gene: TRBV18; clone size: -; CDR3 protein: CASSAGRGSYEQYF
J gene: TRBJ2-2; V gene: TRBV11-1; clone size: -; CDR3 protein: CASSYGTSGGLTGELFF
J gene: TRBJ2-5; V gene: TRBV7-6; clone size: -; CDR3 protein: CASSSGLAGGTQETQYF
J gene: TRBJ2-1; V gene: TRBV9; clone size: -; CDR3 protein: CASSESQGYYNEQFF
J gene: TRBJ2-7; V gene: TRBV2; clone size: -; CDR3 protein: CASSGTLSSYEQYF
J gene: TRBJ2-5; V gene: TRBV10-1; clone size: -; CDR3 protein: CASSESYQVLGGRETQYF
J gene: TRBJ2-7; V gene: TRBV2; clone size: -; CDR3 protein: CASSEVGPVYEQYF
J gene: TRBJ1-6; V gene: TRBV10-3; clone size: -; CDR3 protein: CAISLSPFSYNSPLHF
J gene: TRBJ1-2; V gene: TRBV6-5; clone size: -; CDR3 protein: CASSYGGQTNYGYTF
J gene: TRBJ2-3; V gene: TRBV6-1; clone size: -; CDR3 protein: CASSVRVEGTDTQYF
J gene: TRBJ1-2; V gene: TRBV7-9; clone size: many; CDR3 protein: CASSPLLRGGYTF
J gene: TRBJ1-2; V gene: TRBV6-1; clone size: -; CDR3 protein: CAIHSRRANYGYTF
J gene: TRBJ1-2; V gene: TRBV30; clone size: few; CDR3 protein: CAWRSRLGVNYGYTF
J gene: TRBJ2-3; V gene: TRBV5-4; clone size: -; CDR3 protein: CASSLAGTPDTQYF
J gene: TRBJ2-7; V gene: TRBV27; clone size: medium-sized; CDR3 protein: CASSPDRTTYEQYF
J gene: TRBJ2-5; V gene: TRBV6-5; clone size: -; CDR3 protein: CASQRGSETQYF
J gene: TRBJ2-5; V gene: TRBV30; clone size: few; CDR3 protein: CAWSPGETQYF
J gene: -; V gene: TRBV4-2; clone size: -; CDR3 protein: CASSQDRDYEQYF
J gene: TRBJ1-4; V gene: TRBV27; clone size: -; CDR3 protein: CASSLRGRANEKLFF
J gene: TRBJ1-1; V gene: TRBV7-3; clone size: few; CDR3 protein: CASSLRTVLPNTEAFF
J gene: TRBJ2-7; V gene: TRBV4-1; clone size: -; CDR3 protein: CASSQTSGGGTYEQYF
J gene: TRBJ2-3; V gene: TRBV27; clone size: once; CDR3 protein: CATSDPPQGTDTQYF
J gene: TRBJ2-2; V gene: TRBV19; clone size: -; CDR3 protein: CASSDRGRTGELFF
J gene: TRBJ1-1; V gene: TRBV5-1; clone size: -; CDR3 protein: CASRASSWDGEAFF
J gene: TRBJ1-5; V gene: TRBV5-1; clone size: -; CDR3 protein: CASSLGGRRPDSNQPQHF
J gene: TRBJ2-6; V gene: TRBV4-1; clone size: -; CDR3 protein: CASSQFHSGSGANVLTF
J gene: TRBJ2-7; V gene: TRBV2; clone size: -; CDR3 protein: CASSAGGEGAHPYEQYF
J gene: TRBJ2-7; V gene: TRBV4-2; clone size: -; CDR3 protein: CASSQDPQQATFYEQYF
J gene: TRBJ2-2; V gene: TRBV25-1; clone size: once; CDR3 protein: CASSGRGPGELFF
J gene: TRBJ1-2; V gene: TRBV5-1; clone size: -; CDR3 protein: CASSQSPAARGTYGYTF
J gene: TRBJ2-1; V gene: TRBV27; clone size: -; CDR3 protein: CASRTGVDTSYNEQFF
J gene: TRBJ1-1; V gene: TRBV6-6; clone size: -; CDR3 protein: CASSHWTGVNTEAFF
J gene: TRBJ1-2; V gene: TRBV5-1; clone size: -; CDR3 protein: CASSPGQGFVGYTF